The entry below gives a single T cell receptor beta chain sequence along with its context. Its antigen is not identified. CDR1 SGHNT and CDR2 YENEEA come from the germline V gene. The CDR3 extends over 12 amino acids. V lost 2 bases and J 4 bases, leaving 5 bases between the germline ends. The data belong to a study of tumor-infiltrating lymphocytes in localized non-small cell lung cancer. Findings and caveats of the study: Tumors had more T cell infiltration than uninvolved lung, per TCRbeta sequencing and CD3 counts.

Clones were sequenced by immunoSEQ multiplex PCR, and TCRdb holds only the in-frame ones, with some missing. Of approximately 4,900 clones detected, about 70% appear once; the ten largest clones hold around 61%. This receptor was obtained from a human donor with non-small cell lung cancer. Material: lung tumor tissue. The chain has TRBV11-3 and TRBJ2-5; no reliable D call. CDR3 nucleotide sequence: TGTGCCAGCAGCTTAAGAGTAGAGACCCAGTACTTC. It yields the protein CASSLRVETQYF.